This T cell receptor (beta chain) comes out of a study of CD8+ T cells in alopecia areata. Study overall: For the treated group, dosing was oral tofacitinib at 5 to 10 mg twice daily.

Only one count was recorded for this clone. Its antigen is still unknown. The study, taken as a whole, reports: Sequencing of scalp samples also includes resident alphabeta T cells from normal skin.

Collection of lesional scalp punch biopsies and peripheral blood was performed in alopecia areata patients. After isolation, RNA underwent reverse transcription to generate cDNA as the sequencing template. The method was immunoSEQ multiplex PCR; TCRdb's version includes in-frame clones alone and lacks a portion of them. Among 150,000 to 200,000 clones listed, about 60% were seen once. Germline V gene lookup returns CDR1 MNHEY and CDR2 SMNVEV (reference sequence). The CDR3 is made up of 12 amino acids. V lost 2 bases to trimming and J lost 4 bases, with 6 bases between them. The sample consisted of CD4+ T cells sorted from blood, taken at week 0. The clonotype comes from a human donor with alopecia areata. V usage is TRBV27 and J usage is TRBJ2-7; no definite D call. Here the CDR3 reads CASSLPRYEQYF. The CDR3 DNA is TGTGCCAGCAGTTTACCCCGGTACGAGCAGTACTTC.